These 17 T cell receptor beta chains share one sample of origin, sequenced in a study of T cells in Graves' hyperthyroidism and ophthalmopathy. Amplification of TCR beta CDR3 regions used RNA as the template. An initial round of RT-PCR targeting the TCR CDR3 relied on the HTBI primer set. TCRdb re-called the multiplex PCR reads through MiXCR, storing one row per CDR3 protein. The sample has approximately 690,000 distinct CDR3 sequences; roughly 20% are singletons. The material sequenced was blood. The source is a man aged 25 to 40 with Graves' ophthalmopathy.

This clonotype has a single count. V and J are TRBV12-3 or TRBV12-4 and TRBJ1-1; 8 positions agree with TRBD1. CDR3 size: 14 residues. V lost 6 bases to trimming and J lost 10 bases; unmatched junction nucleotides: 13. The CDR3 bases are TGTGCCAGCAGCTCTACAGGGGGAGGAGGTGGAGCTTTCTTT. It codes for CASSSTGGGGGAFF.

This clonotype occurred a few times. This CDR3 reads CASSSLDSYGYTF. In DNA form, the CDR3 reads TGCGCCAGCAGCTCCCTGGACAGTTATGGCTACACCTTC. V and J are TRBV5-1 and TRBJ1-2; a weak D match, TRBD1 (6 bases). Per the germline V gene, CDR1 is SGHRS and CDR2 is YFSETQ. Between the trimmed V and J ends, which lost 3 bases and 5 bases, there was a span of 11 bases. This CDR3 has 13 amino acids.

The V call is TRBV12-3 or TRBV12-4, the J call TRBJ1-1; perhaps TRBD1 as D (6 bases). V shed 5 bases and J shed 5 bases, with 15 bases lying between them. This CDR3 has 14 amino acids. The CDR3 bases are TGTGCCAGCAGTGGAACAGGGAAGGGGACTGAAGCTTTCTTT. Translating gives CASSGTGKGTEAFF.

This chain connects TRBV9 to TRBJ1-6; 7 bases are a match to TRBD1. This CDR3 is 15 amino acids long. In germline, CDR1 is SGDLS, CDR2 YYNGEE. V lost 3 bases and J lost 9; bases outside the gene matches: 9. CDR3 coding DNA: TGTGCCAGCAGCGAACGACAGGGACGCGGTTCACCCCTCCACTTT. Its protein is CASSERQGRGSPLHF.

V is TRBV5-1 and J is TRBJ2-1; 14 bases align to TRBD2. After removal of 3 bases from V and 10 bases from J, the junction contained 9 bases not matched to a gene. CDR3 length: 16 amino acids. CDR1 and CDR2 (germline): SGHRS, YFSETQ. Here the CDR3 reads CASSSLTSGRAGEQFF. The CDR3 DNA reads TGCGCCAGCAGCTCGTTGACTAGCGGGAGGGCCGGGGAGCAGTTCTTC.

The CDR3 is CASSFRTGGGYEQYF. The CDR3 DNA is TGTGCCAGCAGTTTTCGGACAGGGGGGGGGTACGAGCAGTACTTC. The chain recombines TRBV12-3 or TRBV12-4 with TRBJ2-7; 10 positions match TRBD1. The CDR3 extends over 15 amino acids. Losses at the gene ends were 3 bases for V and 4 bases for J; bases not matched to a gene: 6.

The gene calls are TRBV2 and TRBJ2-2; 9 bases are shared with TRBD1. The CDR3 extends over 17 amino acids. V shed 7 bases, J shed 6 bases, and the junction held 15 bases outside the gene matches. Germline CDR1 and CDR2: SNHLY and FYNNEI. CDR3 protein: CASITRTGTGRSGELFF. CDR3 in DNA: TGTGCCAGCATCACCAGAACCGGGACAGGGAGGTCCGGGGAGCTGTTTTTT.

This clonotype showed up just a few times. The chain uses TRBV6-1 and TRBJ1-2, with a tentative D call TRBD1 (5 bases). The germline V and J ends were trimmed by 8 bases and 3 bases, with 16 bases remaining between them. CDR3 length equals 14 residues. From germline, CDR1 is MNHNS and CDR2 SASEGT. The DNA for the CDR3 is TGTGCCAGCGACGGTTCATCGGGGGACTATGGCTACACCTTC. Translated, it gives CASDGSSGDYGYTF.

This clonotype showed up just a few times. This chain links TRBV20-1 with TRBJ1-6, with D possibly matching TRBD1 (5 bases). V lost 0 bases and J 2 bases, leaving 11 bases between the germline ends. Germline CDR1 DFQATT, CDR2 SNEGSKA (reference sequence). This CDR3 comprises 16 residues. The CDR3 is CSARDEGNPYNSPLHF. Here the CDR3 DNA reads TGCAGTGCTAGAGATGAGGGGAACCCCTATAATTCACCCCTCCACTTT.

This clonotype was seen a handful of times. The chain combines TRBV4-3 with TRBJ1-5; the D is unclear. Germline CDR1 LGHNA, CDR2 YSLEER. There are 13 residues in the CDR3. Trimming stripped 3 bases from V and 6 bases from J, with 9 bases between. CDR3 loop: CASSQSPFQPQHF. In DNA, the CDR3 is TGCGCCAGCAGCCAGAGCCCGTTTCAGCCCCAGCATTTT.

The chain links TRBV19 to TRBJ2-1, with TRBD1 matching over 9 bases. The germline CDR1 and CDR2 sequences are LNHDA and SQIVND (reference sequence). CDR3 size: 17 residues. Losses at the gene ends were 5 bases for V and 3 bases for J; bases not matched to a gene: 11. The CDR3: CASSGWTGTGIYNEQFF. CDR3 bases: TGTGCCAGTAGTGGGTGGACCGGGACAGGGATCTACAATGAGCAGTTCTTC.

This clonotype showed up just once. The chain joins TRBV29-1 to TRBJ2-2; 10 bases map to TRBD2. This CDR3 comprises 14 residues. In germline, CDR1 is SQVTM, CDR2 ANQGSEA. V dropped 3 bases and J dropped 6; count of bases not matched to a gene: 4. CDR3 in amino acids: CSVDVSGRAGELFF. The CDR3 DNA reads TGCAGCGTTGATGTCAGCGGGAGGGCCGGGGAGCTGTTTTTT.

This clonotype was detected ten times or more. The chain joins TRBV12-3 or TRBV12-4 to TRBJ2-3; 10 bases agree with TRBD2. The CDR3 loop spans 15 amino acids. J lost 2 bases, V lost 5 bases, and 4 bases had no gene match. The CDR3 here is CASSLGTSATDTQYF. The CDR3 DNA follows: TGTGCCAGCAGTCTGGGGACTAGCGCCACAGATACGCAGTATTTT.

The chain uses TRBV3-1 and TRBJ1-2, with D unclear. The V gene's germline CDR1 is LGHDT and CDR2 YNNKEL (reference sequence). Trimming cost V 0 bases and J 4 bases, with 6 bases left between them. CDR3 size: 13 residues. The CDR3 protein is CASSQEPGYGYTF. Here the CDR3 DNA reads TGTGCCAGCAGCCAAGAACCAGGCTATGGCTACACCTTC.

V usage is TRBV27 and J usage is TRBJ2-1, with D perhaps TRBD1 or TRBD2 (6 bases each). CDR3 size: 15 residues. Trimming took 7 bases from V and 3 from J, leaving 16 bases between them. The germline V gene encodes CDR1 MNHEY and CDR2 SMNVEV (reference sequence). CDR3 protein: CASTQGGSGYNEQFF. CDR3 coding DNA: TGTGCCAGCACCCAAGGGGGGTCTGGCTACAATGAGCAGTTCTTC.

The sample holds many counts of this clonotype. The chain uses TRBV30 and TRBJ1-1; D possibly corresponds to TRBD1 (5 bases). V was shortened by 4 bases and J by 7 bases, with 31 bases between the two germline ends. CDR3 size: 18 residues. Looked up from germline, CDR1 is GTSNPN and CDR2 is SVGIG (reference sequence). Written as DNA, the CDR3 is TGTGCCTGGATCGTGCCCCGACAGCTCGAAGGCGGTACTATTGAAGCTTTCTTT. Amino acid sequence: CAWIVPRQLEGGTIEAFF.

The chain joins TRBV10-1 to TRBJ2-7, with 8 bases aligning to TRBD2. Germline V gene data show CDR1 as WNHNN and CDR2 as SYGVQD (reference sequence). V gave up 7 bases and J gave up 3 bases; unmatched junction bases: 8. This CDR3 contains 14 residues. In nucleotides, the CDR3 is TGCGCCAGCACCCCCGGACTAGCTGTCTACGAGCAGTACTTC. Its translation is CASTPGLAVYEQYF.